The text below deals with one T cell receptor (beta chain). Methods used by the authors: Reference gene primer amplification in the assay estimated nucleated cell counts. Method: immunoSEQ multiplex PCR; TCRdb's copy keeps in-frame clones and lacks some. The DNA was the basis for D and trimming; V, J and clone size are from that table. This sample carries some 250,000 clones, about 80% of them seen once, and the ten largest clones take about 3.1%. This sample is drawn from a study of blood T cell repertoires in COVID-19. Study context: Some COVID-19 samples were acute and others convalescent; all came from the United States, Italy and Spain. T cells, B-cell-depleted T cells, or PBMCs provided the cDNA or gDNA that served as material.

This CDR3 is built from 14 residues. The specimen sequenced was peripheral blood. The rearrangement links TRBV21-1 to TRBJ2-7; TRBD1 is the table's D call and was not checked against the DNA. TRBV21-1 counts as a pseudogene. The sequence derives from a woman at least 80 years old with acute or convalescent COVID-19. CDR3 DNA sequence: TGTGCCAGCAGCGCAGGACAGGGGGTCTACGAGCAGTACTTC. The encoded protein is CASSAGQGVYEQYF.